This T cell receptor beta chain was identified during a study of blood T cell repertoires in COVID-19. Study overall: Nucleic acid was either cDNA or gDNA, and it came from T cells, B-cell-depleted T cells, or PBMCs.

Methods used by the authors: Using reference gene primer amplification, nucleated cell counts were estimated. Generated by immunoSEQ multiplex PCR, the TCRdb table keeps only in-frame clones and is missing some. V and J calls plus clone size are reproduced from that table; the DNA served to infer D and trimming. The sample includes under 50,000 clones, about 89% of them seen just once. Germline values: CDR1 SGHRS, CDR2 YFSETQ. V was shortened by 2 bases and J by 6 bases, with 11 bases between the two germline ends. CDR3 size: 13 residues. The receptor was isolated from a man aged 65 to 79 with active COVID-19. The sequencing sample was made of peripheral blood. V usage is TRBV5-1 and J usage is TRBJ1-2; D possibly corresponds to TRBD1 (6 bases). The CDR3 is CASSFRTAHGYTF. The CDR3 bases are TGCGCCAGCAGCTTTAGGACAGCCCATGGCTACACCTTC.